This T cell receptor beta chain was sequenced for a study of T cells in Graves' hyperthyroidism and ophthalmopathy. Study as a whole: Peripheral blood was secured at the point of initial diagnosis, before any treatment.

The J segment lost 3 bases and the V segment lost 1 base, leaving 11 bases of the junction unmatched. Germline values: CDR1 SGHRS, CDR2 YFSETQ. The CDR3 is 17 amino acids. This clonotype showed up just a few times. Its matching antigen is unknown. Findings of the study overall: Most thyroid clonotypes that were expanded above 0.001 also turned up in blood.

TCR beta CDR3 sequences were amplified from RNA transcripts. Primed by the HTBI set, a first-round RT-PCR was run on the TCR CDR3. TCRdb redid the calling of the multiplex PCR reads with MiXCR, one entry per CDR3 protein. Of nearly 600,000 distinct CDR3 sequences in the sample, around 13% were seen once. This chain connects TRBV5-1 to TRBJ2-7; 9 bases agree with TRBD1. Sequenced sample: blood. The origin of this receptor is a woman under 40 with Graves' hyperthyroidism that later progressed to Graves' ophthalmopathy. The CDR3 spells CASSLTIRDRDLYEQYF. The CDR3 nucleotides are TGCGCCAGCAGCTTGACAATACGGGACAGGGACCTCTACGAGCAGTACTTC.